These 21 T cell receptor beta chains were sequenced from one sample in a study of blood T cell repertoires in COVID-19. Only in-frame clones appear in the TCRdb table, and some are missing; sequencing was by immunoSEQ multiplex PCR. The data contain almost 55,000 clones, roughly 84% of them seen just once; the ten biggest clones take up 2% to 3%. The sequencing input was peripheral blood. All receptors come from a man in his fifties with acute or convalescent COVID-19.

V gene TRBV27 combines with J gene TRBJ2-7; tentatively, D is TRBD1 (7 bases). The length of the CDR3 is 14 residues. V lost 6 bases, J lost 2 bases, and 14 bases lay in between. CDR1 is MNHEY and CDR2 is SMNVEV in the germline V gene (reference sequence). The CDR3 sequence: CASSSARGAYEQYF. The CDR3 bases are TGTGCCAGCAGCAGTGCCAGGGGGGCCTACGAGCAGTACTTC.

The CDR3 protein is CASSLGTPKRHTEAFF. CDR3 nucleotides: TGTGCCAGCAGCTTAGGGACCCCCAAGCGGCACACTGAAGCTTTCTTT. The rearrangement uses TRBV7-9 and TRBJ1-1; no definite D call. CDR1 is SEHNR and CDR2 is FQNEAQ in the germline V gene (reference sequence). The CDR3 has 16 residues. V lost 1 base to trimming and J lost 3 bases, with 15 bases between them.

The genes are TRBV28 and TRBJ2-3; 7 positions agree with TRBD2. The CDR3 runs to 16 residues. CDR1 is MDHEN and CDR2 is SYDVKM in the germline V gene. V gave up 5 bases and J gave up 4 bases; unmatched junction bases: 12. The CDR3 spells CASSVTAGEGADTQYF. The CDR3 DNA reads TGTGCCAGCAGTGTTACCGCGGGAGAAGGAGCAGATACGCAGTATTTT.

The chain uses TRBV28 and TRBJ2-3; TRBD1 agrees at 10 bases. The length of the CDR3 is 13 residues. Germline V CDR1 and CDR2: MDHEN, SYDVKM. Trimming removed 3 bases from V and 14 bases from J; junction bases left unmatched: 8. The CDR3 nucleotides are TGTGCCAGCAGTTTCTCCCCGACAGGGGGCAGGTATTTT. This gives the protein CASSFSPTGGRYF.

The CDR3 loop is CASSLAGGGNSPLHF. CDR3 DNA: TGTGCCAGCAGCTTAGCTGGGGGAGGTAATTCACCCCTCCACTTT. The chain has TRBV7-9 and TRBJ1-6; a weak D match, TRBD1 (5 bases). With 0 bases removed from V and 6 bases from J, the gap between germline ends came to 9 bases. This CDR3 is 15 amino acids long. Germline V gene lookup returns CDR1 SEHNR and CDR2 FQNEAQ (reference sequence).

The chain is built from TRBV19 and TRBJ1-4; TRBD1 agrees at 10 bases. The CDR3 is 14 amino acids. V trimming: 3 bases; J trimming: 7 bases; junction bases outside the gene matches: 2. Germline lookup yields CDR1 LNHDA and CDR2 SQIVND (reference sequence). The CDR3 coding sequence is TGTGCCAGTAGTATTGGGACAGGGGTTGAAAAACTGTTTTTT. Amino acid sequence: CASSIGTGVEKLFF.

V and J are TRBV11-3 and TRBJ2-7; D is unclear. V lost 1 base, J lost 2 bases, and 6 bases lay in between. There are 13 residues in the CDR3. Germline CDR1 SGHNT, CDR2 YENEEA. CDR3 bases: TGTGCCAGCAGCTTAGCCGACACCTACGAGCAGTACTTC. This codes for CASSLADTYEQYF.

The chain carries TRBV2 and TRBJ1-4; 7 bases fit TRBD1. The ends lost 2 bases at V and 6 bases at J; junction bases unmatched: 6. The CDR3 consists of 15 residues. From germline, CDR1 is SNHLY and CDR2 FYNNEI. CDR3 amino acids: CASSEISRGDEKLFF. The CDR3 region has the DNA TGTGCCAGCAGTGAAATTAGCAGGGGGGATGAAAAACTGTTTTTT. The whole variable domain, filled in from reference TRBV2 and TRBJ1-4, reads EPEVTQTPSHQVTQMGQEVILRCVPISNHLYFYWYRQILGQKVEFLVSFYNNEISEKSEIFDDQFSVERPDGSNFTLKIRSTKLEDSAMYFCASSEISRGDEKLFFGSGTQLSVL.

The CDR3 sequence is CASGPFDQPQHF. CDR3 nucleotides: TGTGCTAGTGGCCCCTTTGATCAGCCCCAGCATTTT. The chain carries TRBV12-5 and TRBJ1-5; D is ambiguous. The CDR3 is 12 amino acids. Germline V gene sequence: CDR1 LGHNT, CDR2 FRNRAP. Trimming stripped 6 bases from V and 5 bases from J, with 8 bases between.

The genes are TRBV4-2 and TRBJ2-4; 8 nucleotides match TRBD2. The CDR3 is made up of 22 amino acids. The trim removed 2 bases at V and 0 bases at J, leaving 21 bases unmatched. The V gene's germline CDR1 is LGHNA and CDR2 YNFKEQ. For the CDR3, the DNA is TGTGCCAGCAGCCAACATTTAAGGGAGCAGCGGGGGCCTTATATAGCCAAAAACATTCAGTACTTC. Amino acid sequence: CASSQHLREQRGPYIAKNIQYF.

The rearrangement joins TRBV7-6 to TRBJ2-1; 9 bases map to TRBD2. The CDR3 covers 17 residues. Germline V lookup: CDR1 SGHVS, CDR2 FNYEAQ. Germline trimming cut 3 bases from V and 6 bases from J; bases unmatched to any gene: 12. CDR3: CASSFGRGGQAPNEQFF. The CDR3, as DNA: TGTGCCAGCAGCTTTGGGCGGGGGGGGCAGGCCCCCAATGAGCAGTTCTTC.

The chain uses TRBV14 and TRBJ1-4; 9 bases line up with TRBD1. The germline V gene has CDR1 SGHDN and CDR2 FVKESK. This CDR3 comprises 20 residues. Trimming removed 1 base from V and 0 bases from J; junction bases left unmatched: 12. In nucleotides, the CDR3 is TGTGCCAGCAGCCAAGCGACCGGGACAGGGCGGTTTTCAACTAATGAAAAACTGTTTTTT. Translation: CASSQATGTGRFSTNEKLFF.

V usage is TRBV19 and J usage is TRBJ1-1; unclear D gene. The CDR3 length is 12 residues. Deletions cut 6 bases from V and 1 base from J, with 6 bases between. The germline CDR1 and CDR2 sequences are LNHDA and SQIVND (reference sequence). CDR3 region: CASRPRNTEAFF. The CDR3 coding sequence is TGTGCCAGTAGGCCCAGGAACACTGAAGCTTTCTTT.

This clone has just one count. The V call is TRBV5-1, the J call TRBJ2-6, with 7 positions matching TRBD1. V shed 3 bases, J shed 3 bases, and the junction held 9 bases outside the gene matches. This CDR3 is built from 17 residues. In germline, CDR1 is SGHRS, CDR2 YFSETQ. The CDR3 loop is CASSYSLGGYGANVLTF. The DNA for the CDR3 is TGCGCCAGCAGCTATAGTCTAGGGGGCTATGGGGCCAACGTCCTGACTTTC.

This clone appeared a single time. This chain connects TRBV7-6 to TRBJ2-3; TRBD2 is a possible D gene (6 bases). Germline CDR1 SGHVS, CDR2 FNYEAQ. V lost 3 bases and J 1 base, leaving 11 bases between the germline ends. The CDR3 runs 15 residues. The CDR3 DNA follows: TGTGCCAGCAGCTTTTCCGGGAGTGGCACAGATACGCAGTATTTT. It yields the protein CASSFSGSGTDTQYF.

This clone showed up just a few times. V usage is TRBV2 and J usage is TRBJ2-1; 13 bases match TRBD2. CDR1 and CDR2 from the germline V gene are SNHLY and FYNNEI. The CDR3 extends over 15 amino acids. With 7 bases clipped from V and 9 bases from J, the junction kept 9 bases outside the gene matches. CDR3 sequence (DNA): TGTGCCAGCACCTTACGGACTAGCGGGGGCGGTGAGCAGTTCTTC. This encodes CASTLRTSGGGEQFF.

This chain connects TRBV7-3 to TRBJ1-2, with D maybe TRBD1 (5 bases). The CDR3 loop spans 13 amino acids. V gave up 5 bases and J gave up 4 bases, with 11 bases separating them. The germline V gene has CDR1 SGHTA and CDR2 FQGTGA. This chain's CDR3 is CASSPTVGYGYTF. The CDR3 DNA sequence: TGTGCCAGCAGCCCGACAGTAGGCTATGGCTACACCTTC. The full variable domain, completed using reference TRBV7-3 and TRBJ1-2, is GAGVSQTPSNKVTEKGKYVELRCDPISGHTALYWYRQSLGQGPEFLIYFQGTGAADDSGLPNDRFFAVRPEGSVSTLKIQRTERGDSAVYLCASSPTVGYGYTFGSGTRLTVV.

DNA of the CDR3: TGTGCCTGGTCGTCTAGCGGGGGCACAGATACGCAGTATTTT. Translating gives CAWSSSGGTDTQYF. The genes are TRBV30 and TRBJ2-3, with 9 bases matching TRBD2. The CDR3 is 14 amino acids. Germline V gene lookup returns CDR1 GTSNPN and CDR2 SVGIG (reference sequence). The junction had 4 bases not matched to a gene; V was cut back by 5 bases and J by 1 base.

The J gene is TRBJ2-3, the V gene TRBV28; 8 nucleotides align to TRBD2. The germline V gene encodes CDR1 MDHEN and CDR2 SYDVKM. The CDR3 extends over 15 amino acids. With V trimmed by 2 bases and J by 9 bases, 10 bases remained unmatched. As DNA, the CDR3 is TGTGCCAGCAGTTTACACACCATAGCGGGACCGACGCAGTATTTT. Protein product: CASSLHTIAGPTQYF.

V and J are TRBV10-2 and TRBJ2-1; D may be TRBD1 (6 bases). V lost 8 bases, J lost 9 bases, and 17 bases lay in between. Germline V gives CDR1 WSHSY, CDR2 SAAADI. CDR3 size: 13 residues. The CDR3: CASLERGIGEQFF. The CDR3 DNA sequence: TGCGCCAGCTTGGAGAGGGGGATCGGTGAGCAGTTCTTC.

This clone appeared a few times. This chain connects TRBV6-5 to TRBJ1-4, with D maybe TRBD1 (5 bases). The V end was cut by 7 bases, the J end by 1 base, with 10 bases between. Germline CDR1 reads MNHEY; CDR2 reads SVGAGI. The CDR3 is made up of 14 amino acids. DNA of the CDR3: TGTGCCAGCAAGGGGAGGGGAACTAATGAAAAACTGTTTTTT. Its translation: CASKGRGTNEKLFF.